Each of the 18 T cell receptor beta chains below was sequenced from the same sample in a study of human T cells and chemical hapten exposure. The library attached unique molecular identifiers to individual cDNA molecules. TCRdb reprocessed the reads via MiXCR and lists one record per CDR3 protein. This table has about 120,000 distinct CDR3 sequences, approximately 9% appearing once. Someone pulled total RNA out of unfractionated whole blood. Sequenced material: whole blood. These receptors came from a human donor in good health. Some clones in this sample may be carry-over from other donors' samples.

At least ten counts were recorded for this clonotype. Here the CDR3 reads CSASPGGNSPGALGGYEQYF. CDR3 nucleotides: TGCAGTGCTAGTCCAGGGGGGAACTCCCCAGGAGCGCTAGGCGGGTACGAGCAGTACTTC. The chain employs TRBV20-1 and TRBJ2-7, with a tentative D call TRBD1 (7 bases). Germline-derived CDR1 and CDR2 are DFQATT and SNEGSKA (reference sequence). The V gene lost 3 bases and the J gene lost 4 bases, with 34 bases spanning the gap. CDR3 size: 20 residues.

J is TRBJ2-3 and V is TRBV18; D unresolved. The CDR3 runs to 14 residues. Germline assignment: CDR1 KGHSH and CDR2 LQKENI. Trimming stripped 0 bases from V and 2 bases from J, with 6 bases between. The CDR3 region is CASSPPVDTDTQYF. As DNA, the CDR3 is TGTGCCAGCTCACCACCGGTGGACACAGATACGCAGTATTTT.

This clonotype came up many times. The chain employs TRBV6-6 and TRBJ1-5, with a tentative D call TRBD1 (6 bases). Trimming left V 5 bases short and J 4 bases short, with 30 bases between. This CDR3 region has 20 residues. Looked up from germline, CDR1 is MNHNY and CDR2 is SVGAGI (reference sequence). In DNA form, the CDR3 reads TGTGCCAGCAGTCTTCTCGAACTTTTACAACAGGGAAGGTCAAATCAGCCCCAGCATTTT. Translating gives CASSLLELLQQGRSNQPQHF.

The rearrangement uses TRBV12-3 or TRBV12-4 and TRBJ2-6; D gene ambiguous. This CDR3 comprises 17 residues. With 2 bases removed from V and 7 bases from J, the gap between germline ends came to 18 bases. The CDR3 loop is CASSLKQFTRPANVLTF. CDR3 in DNA: TGTGCCAGCAGTTTAAAGCAATTTACACGACCTGCCAACGTCCTGACTTTC.

The chain's CDR3 is CASSQESAGGSYEQYF. The CDR3 nucleotides read TGCGCCAGCAGCCAAGAATCCGCGGGGGGTTCCTACGAGCAGTACTTC. The V call is TRBV4-3, the J call TRBJ2-7; 8 bases map to TRBD2. Germline V gene sequence: CDR1 LGHNA, CDR2 YSLEER. This CDR3 has 16 amino acids. V shed 0 bases, J shed 1 base, and the junction held 5 bases outside the gene matches.

This clonotype came up a few times. The genes are TRBV12-3 or TRBV12-4 and TRBJ2-5; 7 bases are shared with TRBD2. V lost 5 bases, J lost 5 bases, and 5 bases stayed unmatched. The CDR3 is 13 amino acids. CDR3 nucleotide sequence: TGTGCCAGCAGTCTCGACGGGAGGGAGACCCAGTACTTC. It specifies CASSLDGRETQYF.

This clonotype was recorded a few times. This chain joins TRBV2 and TRBJ1-3; D unclear. V dropped 1 base and J dropped 2 bases, with 6 bases sitting between them. The CDR3 has 14 residues. Germline-derived CDR1 and CDR2 are SNHLY and FYNNEI. The CDR3 loop reads CASSEEYPGNTIYF. The CDR3 nucleotides are TGTGCCAGCAGTGAAGAGTATCCTGGAAACACCATATATTTT.

This clonotype occurred a few times. The chain links TRBV12-3 or TRBV12-4 to TRBJ1-3; no firm D call. The CDR3 loop spans 14 amino acids. Trimming took 7 bases from V and 0 from J, leaving 10 bases between them. CDR3 in amino acids: CASTLGHSGNTIYF. The CDR3 DNA sequence: TGTGCCAGCACCCTAGGCCACTCTGGAAACACCATATATTTT.

This clonotype was seen many times. The J gene is TRBJ1-1, the V gene TRBV20-1; the D is unclear. Germline V CDR1 and CDR2: DFQATT, SNEGSKA (reference sequence). CDR3 size: 18 residues. V was cut by 3 bases and J by 2 bases, with 25 bases left in between. This CDR3 is CSASPWTFGVGANTEAFF. The CDR3 region has the DNA TGCAGTGCTAGCCCCTGGACTTTTGGGGTGGGAGCCAACACTGAAGCTTTCTTT.

There are many counts of this clonotype. The chain carries TRBV14 and TRBJ2-7; the match to TRBD2 covers 9 bases. Germline lookup yields CDR1 SGHDN and CDR2 FVKESK. J lost 1 base, V lost 5 bases, and 6 bases had no gene match. This CDR3 has 15 residues. The CDR3 reads CASSRQAGGSYEQYF. The CDR3 nucleotides read TGTGCCAGCAGCAGACAAGCGGGAGGATCCTACGAGCAGTACTTC.

V gene TRBV6-5 combines with J gene TRBJ2-3; 9 nucleotides match TRBD2. There are 15 residues in the CDR3. Looked up from germline, CDR1 is MNHEY and CDR2 is SVGAGI. V lost 4 bases to trimming and J lost 4 bases; unmatched junction nucleotides: 6. For the CDR3, the DNA is TGTGCCAGCAGTTCTAGCGGGGACGCAGCAGATACGCAGTATTTT. Translation: CASSSSGDAADTQYF.

This clonotype turned up a few times. This rearrangement joins TRBV27 to TRBJ1-5; tentatively, D is TRBD1 (6 bases). The CDR3 length is 14 residues. Trimming pared 5 bases from V and 7 bases from J, leaving 15 bases between. In germline, CDR1 is MNHEY, CDR2 SMNVEV (reference sequence). The CDR3 spells CASSPQTGLQPQHF. CDR3 bases: TGTGCCAGCAGTCCCCAGACAGGCCTCCAGCCCCAGCATTTT.

This clonotype was observed at least ten times. The chain uses TRBV20-1 and TRBJ1-5, with unresolved D. CDR3 size: 16 residues. Trimming pared 1 base from V and 2 bases from J, leaving 15 bases between. In germline, CDR1 is DFQATT, CDR2 SNEGSKA (reference sequence). CDR3 DNA sequence: TGCAGTGCTAGAGCCCGAGAGGGTGTCGGCAATCAGCCCCAGCATTTT. This codes for CSARAREGVGNQPQHF.

The rearrangement links TRBV29-1 to TRBJ2-1, with TRBD1 matching over 8 bases. The CDR3 has 14 residues. Trimming cost V 1 base and J 8 bases; bases outside gene matches: 7. CDR1 is SQVTM and CDR2 is ANQGSEA in the germline V gene. The CDR3 protein is CSVEVFVTGDEQFF. Here the CDR3 DNA reads TGCAGCGTTGAAGTTTTTGTGACAGGGGATGAGCAGTTCTTC.

In its sample, this clonotype was seen many times. The gene calls are TRBV12-3 or TRBV12-4 and TRBJ2-1, with 14 bases that match TRBD2. The CDR3 length is 18 residues. V dropped 5 bases and J dropped 0; count of bases not matched to a gene: 6. CDR3 DNA: TGTGCCAGCAGTGGGTCCGGGACTAGCGGGAGCTCCTACAATGAGCAGTTCTTC. Translation gives CASSGSGTSGSSYNEQFF.

The rearrangement uses TRBV20-1 and TRBJ2-2; D is possibly TRBD1 (6 bases). Germline values: CDR1 DFQATT, CDR2 SNEGSKA (reference sequence). There are 16 residues in the CDR3. The V gene lost 5 bases and the J gene lost 1 base, with 17 bases spanning the gap. The CDR3 here is CSAGTPPIGNTGELFF. CDR3 DNA sequence: TGCAGTGCTGGGACACCGCCGATCGGGAACACCGGGGAGCTGTTTTTT.

This clonotype turned up a few times. The chain links TRBV4-3 to TRBJ2-7, with no clear D. From germline, CDR1 is LGHNA and CDR2 YSLEER. The CDR3 contains 13 residues. The germline V and J ends were trimmed by 1 base and 4 bases, with 8 bases remaining between them. The CDR3 spells CASSQVYSYEQYF. In nucleotides, the CDR3 is TGCGCCAGCAGCCAAGTATACAGTTACGAGCAGTACTTC.

This clonotype was seen many times. V and J are TRBV5-1 and TRBJ2-7; TRBD2 agrees at 11 bases. The V segment lost 0 bases and the J segment 5 bases; nucleotides outside the gene matches: 4. The germline V gene has CDR1 SGHRS and CDR2 YFSETQ. The CDR3 is 15 amino acids. The CDR3 nucleotides are TGCGCCAGCAGCTTGGGGGGACTAGCGGCGGACGAGCAGTACTTC. Translation gives CASSLGGLAADEQYF.